This T cell receptor (beta chain) was identified during a study of CD4 and CD8 cells across lung adenocarcinoma regions. MiXCR, applied by TCRdb to the PCR reads, yields one record per CDR3 protein. Of about 19,000 distinct CDR3 sequences in the sample, 45% to 55% were seen once. CDR1 is MNHNS and CDR2 is SASEGT in the germline V gene. Trimming removed 5 bases at V and 11 bases at J, with 18 bases between. CDR3 length: 13 residues. This clonotype was found many times. This TCR came from a male donor with lung adenocarcinoma. The CD4 and CD8 labels of this study may be unreliable. The V and J genes are TRBV6-1 and TRBJ2-5; D remains unclear. Sequencing was done on a sample of CD4+ T cells from the margin of a lung tumor. CDR3 loop: CASSPTLFYEQYF. CDR3 bases: TGTGCCAGCAGTCCCACCCTCTTCTATGAGCAGTACTTC.